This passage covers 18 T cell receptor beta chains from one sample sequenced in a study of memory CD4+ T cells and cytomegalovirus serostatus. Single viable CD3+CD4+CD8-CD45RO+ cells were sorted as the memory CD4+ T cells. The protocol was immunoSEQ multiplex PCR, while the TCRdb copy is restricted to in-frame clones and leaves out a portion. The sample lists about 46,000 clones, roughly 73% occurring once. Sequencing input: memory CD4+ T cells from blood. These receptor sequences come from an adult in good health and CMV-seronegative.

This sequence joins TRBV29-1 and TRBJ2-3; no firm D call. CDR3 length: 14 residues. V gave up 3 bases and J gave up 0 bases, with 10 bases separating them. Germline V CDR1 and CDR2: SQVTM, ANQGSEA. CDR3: CSVDSAASTDTQYF. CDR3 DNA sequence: TGCAGCGTTGACAGCGCGGCTAGCACAGATACGCAGTATTTT.

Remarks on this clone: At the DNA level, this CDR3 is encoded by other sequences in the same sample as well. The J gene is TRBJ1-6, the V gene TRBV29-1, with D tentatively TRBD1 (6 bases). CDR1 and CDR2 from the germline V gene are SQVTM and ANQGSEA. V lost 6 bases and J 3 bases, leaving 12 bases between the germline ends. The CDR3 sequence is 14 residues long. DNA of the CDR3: TGCAGCGTACAGGGTAGCGGCTATAATTCACCCCTCCACTTT. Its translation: CSVQGSGYNSPLHF. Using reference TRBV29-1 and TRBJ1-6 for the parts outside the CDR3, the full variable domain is SAVISQKPSRDICQRGTSLTIQCQVDSQVTMMFWYRQQPGQSLTLIATANQGSEATYESGFVIDKFPISRPNLTFSTLTVSNMSPEDSSIYLCSVQGSGYNSPLHFGNGTRLTVT.

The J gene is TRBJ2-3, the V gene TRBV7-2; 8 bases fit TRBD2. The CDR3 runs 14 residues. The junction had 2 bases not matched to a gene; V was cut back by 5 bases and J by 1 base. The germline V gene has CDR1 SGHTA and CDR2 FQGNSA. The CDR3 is CASSLGLGTDTQYF. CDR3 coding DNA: TGTGCCAGCAGCCTGGGACTAGGCACAGATACGCAGTATTTT.

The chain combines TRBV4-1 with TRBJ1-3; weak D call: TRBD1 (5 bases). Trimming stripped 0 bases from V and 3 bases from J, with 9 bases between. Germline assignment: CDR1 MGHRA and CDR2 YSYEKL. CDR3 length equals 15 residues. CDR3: CASSQDMGDGNTIYF. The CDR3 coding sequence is TGCGCCAGCAGCCAAGACATGGGGGATGGAAACACCATATATTTT.

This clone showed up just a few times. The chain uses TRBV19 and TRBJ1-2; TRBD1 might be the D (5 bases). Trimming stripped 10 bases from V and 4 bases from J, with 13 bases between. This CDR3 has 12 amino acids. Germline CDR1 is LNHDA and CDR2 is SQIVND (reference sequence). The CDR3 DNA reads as TGTGCCACCCGACAGCATCTCTATGGCTACACCTTC. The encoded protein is CATRQHLYGYTF. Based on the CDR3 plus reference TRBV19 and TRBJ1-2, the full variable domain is DGGITQSPKYLFRKEGQNVTLSCEQNLNHDAMYWYRQDPGQGLRLIYYSQIVNDFQKGDIAEGYSVSREKKESFPLTVTSAQKNPTAFYLCATRQHLYGYTFGSGTRLTVV.

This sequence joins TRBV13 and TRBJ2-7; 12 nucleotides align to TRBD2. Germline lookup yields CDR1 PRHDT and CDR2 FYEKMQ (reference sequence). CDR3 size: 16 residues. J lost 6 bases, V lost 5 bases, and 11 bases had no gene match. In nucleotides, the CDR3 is TGTGCCAGCAGCCCCTTAGGATGGACTAGCGGGGCCGAGCAGTACTTC. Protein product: CASSPLGWTSGAEQYF. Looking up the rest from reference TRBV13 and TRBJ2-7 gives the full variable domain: AAGVIQSPRHLIKEKRETATLKCYPIPRHDTVYWYQQGPGQDPQFLISFYEKMQSDKGSIPDRFSAQQFSDYHSELNMSSLELGDSALYFCASSPLGWTSGAEQYFGPGTRLTVT.

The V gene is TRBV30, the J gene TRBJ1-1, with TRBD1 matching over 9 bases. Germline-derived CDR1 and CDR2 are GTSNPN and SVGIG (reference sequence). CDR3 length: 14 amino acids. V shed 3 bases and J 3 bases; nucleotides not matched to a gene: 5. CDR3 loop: CAWRRWTGDTEAFF. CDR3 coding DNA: TGTGCCTGGAGGAGATGGACAGGGGACACTGAAGCTTTCTTT.

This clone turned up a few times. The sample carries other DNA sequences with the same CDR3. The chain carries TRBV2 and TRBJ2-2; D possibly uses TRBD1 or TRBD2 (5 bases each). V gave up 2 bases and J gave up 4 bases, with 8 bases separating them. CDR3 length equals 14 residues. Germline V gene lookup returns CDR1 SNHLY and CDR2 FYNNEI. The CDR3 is CASSEQGPTGELFF. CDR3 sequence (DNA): TGTGCCAGCAGTGAACAGGGACCCACCGGGGAGCTGTTTTTT.

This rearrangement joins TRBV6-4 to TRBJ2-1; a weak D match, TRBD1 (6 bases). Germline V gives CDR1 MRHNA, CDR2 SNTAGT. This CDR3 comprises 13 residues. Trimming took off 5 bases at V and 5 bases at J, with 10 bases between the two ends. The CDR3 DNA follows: TGTGCCAGCAGTACCGGACAGAACAATGAGCAGTTCTTC. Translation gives CASSTGQNNEQFF.

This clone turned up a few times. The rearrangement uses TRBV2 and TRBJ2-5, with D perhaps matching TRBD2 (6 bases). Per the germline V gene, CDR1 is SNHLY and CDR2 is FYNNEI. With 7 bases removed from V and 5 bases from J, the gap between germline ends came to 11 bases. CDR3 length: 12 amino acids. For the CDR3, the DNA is TGTGCCAGCAATGTTCGGGGGGAGACCCAGTACTTC. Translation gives CASNVRGETQYF.

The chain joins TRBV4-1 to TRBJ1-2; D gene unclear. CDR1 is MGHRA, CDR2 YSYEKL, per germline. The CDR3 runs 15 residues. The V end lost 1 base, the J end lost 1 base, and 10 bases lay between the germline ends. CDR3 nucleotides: TGCGCCAGCAGCCAAGTCGCAGCCAATAACTATGGCTACACCTTC. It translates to CASSQVAANNYGYTF.

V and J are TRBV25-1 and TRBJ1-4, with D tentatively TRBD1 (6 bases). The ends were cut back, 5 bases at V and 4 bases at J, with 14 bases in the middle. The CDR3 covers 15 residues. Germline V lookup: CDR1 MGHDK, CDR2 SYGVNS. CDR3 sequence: CASSPGGAGNEKLFF. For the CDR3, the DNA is TGTGCCAGCAGTCCGGGGGGGGCTGGTAATGAAAAACTGTTTTTT.

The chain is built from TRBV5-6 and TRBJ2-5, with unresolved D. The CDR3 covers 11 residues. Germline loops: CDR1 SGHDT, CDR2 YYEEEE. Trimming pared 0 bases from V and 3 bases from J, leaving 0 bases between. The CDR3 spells CASSLEETQYF. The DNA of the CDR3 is TGTGCCAGCAGCTTGGAAGAGACCCAGTACTTC.

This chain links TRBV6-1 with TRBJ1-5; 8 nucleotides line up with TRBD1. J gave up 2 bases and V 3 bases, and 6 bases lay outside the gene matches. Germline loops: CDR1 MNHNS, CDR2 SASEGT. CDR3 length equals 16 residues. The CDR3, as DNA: TGTGCCAGCAGTGAGGACAGGGTGGTTGGCAATCAGCCCCAGCATTTT. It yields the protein CASSEDRVVGNQPQHF.

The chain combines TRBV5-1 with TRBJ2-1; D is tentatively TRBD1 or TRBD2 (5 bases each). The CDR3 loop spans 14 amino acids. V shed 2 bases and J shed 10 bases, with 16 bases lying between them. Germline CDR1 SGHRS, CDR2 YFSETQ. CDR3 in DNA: TGCGCCAGCAGCTTCGGGACCCCGCAAGGGGAGCAGTTCTTC. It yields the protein CASSFGTPQGEQFF.

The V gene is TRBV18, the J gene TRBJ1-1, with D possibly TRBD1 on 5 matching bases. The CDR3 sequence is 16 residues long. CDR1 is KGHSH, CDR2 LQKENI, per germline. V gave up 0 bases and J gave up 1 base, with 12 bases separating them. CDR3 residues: CASSPPVGRGNTEAFF. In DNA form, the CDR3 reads TGTGCCAGCTCACCACCGGTGGGACGGGGGAACACTGAAGCTTTCTTT.

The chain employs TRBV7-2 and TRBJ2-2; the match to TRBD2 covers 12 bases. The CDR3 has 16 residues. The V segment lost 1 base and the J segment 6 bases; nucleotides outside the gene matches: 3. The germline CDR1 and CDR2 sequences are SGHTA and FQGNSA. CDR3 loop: CASSLGLAGGPGELFF. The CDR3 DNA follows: TGTGCCAGCAGCTTAGGCCTAGCGGGGGGGCCCGGGGAGCTGTTTTTT.

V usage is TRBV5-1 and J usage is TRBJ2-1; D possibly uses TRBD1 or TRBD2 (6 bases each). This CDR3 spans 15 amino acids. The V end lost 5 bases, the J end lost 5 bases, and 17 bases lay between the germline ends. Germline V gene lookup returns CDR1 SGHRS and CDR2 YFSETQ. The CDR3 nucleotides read TGCGCCAGCAGTTCGGACGGACGGGGGCACAATGAGCAGTTCTTC. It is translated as CASSSDGRGHNEQFF.